Listed here are 15 T cell receptor beta chains from one sample, sequenced in a study of blood T cell repertoires in COVID-19. Assay used: immunoSEQ multiplex PCR; TCRdb lists only in-frame clones, some missing. The sample lists roughly 32,000 clones; less than 95% were seen once. Sequenced: peripheral blood. Receptor source: a man of 80 years or more with acute or convalescent COVID-19.

This clone was observed once. This chain links TRBV3-1 (or the pseudogene TRBV3-2) with TRBJ2-3; D is possibly TRBD2 (5 bases). Germline CDR1 reads LGHDT; CDR2 reads YNNKEL (reference sequence). CDR3 length: 13 amino acids. V gave up 2 bases and J gave up 6 bases, with 9 bases separating them. The CDR3 region has the DNA TGTGCCAGCAGCCAAACGGGGTGGGATACGCAGTATTTT. Translation: CASSQTGWDTQYF.

This rearrangement joins TRBV28 to TRBJ1-6; D is uncertain. The CDR3 runs 15 residues. Trimming left V 4 bases short and J 6 bases short, with 13 bases between. Germline values: CDR1 MDHEN, CDR2 SYDVKM. The CDR3 reads CASSSPSGANSPLHF. In DNA form, the CDR3 reads TGTGCCAGCAGTTCCCCCAGCGGAGCTAATTCACCCCTCCACTTT.

The rearrangement joins TRBV6-5 to TRBJ1-4; D unclear. The CDR3 is 14 amino acids. The V gene's germline CDR1 is MNHEY and CDR2 SVGAGI. V lost 2 bases to trimming and J lost 7 bases, with 11 bases between them. CDR3 sequence (DNA): TGTGCCAGCAGTTACGGGAGATTGGGTGAAAAACTGTTTTTT. The encoded protein is CASSYGRLGEKLFF.

The chain is built from TRBV20-1 and TRBJ2-1, with a possible D match to TRBD1 (5 bases). Germline values: CDR1 DFQATT, CDR2 SNEGSKA (reference sequence). The CDR3 contains 11 residues. Trimming shortened V by 5 bases and J by 8 bases, and 10 bases separated the two germline ends. CDR3 sequence: CSAQGVDEQFF. CDR3 in DNA: TGCAGTGCTCAAGGGGTCGATGAGCAGTTCTTC.

V usage is TRBV29-1 and J usage is TRBJ1-2, with D uncertain. V lost 3 bases and J 3 bases, leaving 11 bases between the germline ends. CDR1 is SQVTM, CDR2 ANQGSEA, per germline. The CDR3 sequence is 13 residues long. CDR3 amino acids: CSVEGRGYYGYTF. DNA for the CDR3: TGCAGCGTTGAGGGCCGTGGCTACTATGGCTACACCTTC.

The chain carries TRBV7-3 and TRBJ2-1; D gene ambiguous. The CDR3 is 12 residues long. Germline V CDR1 and CDR2: SGHTA, FQGTGA. V shed 1 base and J shed 7 bases, with 5 bases lying between them. Here the CDR3 reads CASSLRENEQFF. In DNA form, the CDR3 reads TGTGCCAGCAGCTTAAGAGAGAATGAGCAGTTCTTC.

The rearrangement joins TRBV18 to TRBJ2-2; 7 nucleotides match TRBD2. The germline CDR1 and CDR2 sequences are KGHSH and LQKENI. This CDR3 is built from 15 residues. After removal of 2 bases from V and 4 bases from J, the junction contained 4 bases not matched to a gene. CDR3 bases: TGTGCCAGCTCACCAAGAGCGGGGTCCACCGGGGAGCTGTTTTTT. Its translation: CASSPRAGSTGELFF.

Note on this clone: The same CDR3 is also encoded by other DNA sequences in this sample. The J gene is TRBJ2-2, the V gene TRBV5-1; 10 bases map to TRBD1. CDR1 is SGHRS, CDR2 YFSETQ, per germline. The junction had 12 bases not matched to a gene; V was cut back by 5 bases and J by 8 bases. The CDR3 is 16 residues long. Written as DNA, the CDR3 is TGCGCCAGCAGACCTTCCGGGACAGGGGCCGCTGGGGAGCTGTTTTTT. Its translation is CASRPSGTGAAGELFF. Combining the CDR3 with reference TRBV5-1 and TRBJ2-2 gives the whole variable domain KAGVTQTPRYLIKTRGQQVTLSCSPISGHRSVSWYQQTPGQGLQFLFEYFSETQRNKGNFPGRFSGRQFSNSRSEMNVSTLELGDSALYLCASRPSGTGAAGELFFGEGSRLTVL.

This chain joins TRBV6-5 and TRBJ2-3; possibly TRBD2 for D (6 bases). This CDR3 is 13 amino acids long. CDR1 and CDR2 (germline): MNHEY, SVGAGI. V gave up 7 bases and J gave up 1 base, with 9 bases separating them. CDR3 sequence (DNA): TGTGCCAGCAAGCGCGGGGGCACAGATACGCAGTATTTT. Translation gives CASKRGGTDTQYF.

V usage is TRBV5-1 and J usage is TRBJ1-2; perhaps TRBD1 as D (5 bases). CDR3 size: 14 residues. V shed 0 bases and J shed 4 bases, with 10 bases lying between them. Germline V CDR1 and CDR2: SGHRS, YFSETQ. As DNA, the CDR3 is TGCGCCAGCAGCTTGGTAGGGGAGGGCTATGGCTACACCTTC. Its translation: CASSLVGEGYGYTF.

The chain carries TRBV27 and TRBJ1-5, with a tentative D call TRBD1 (6 bases). Germline CDR1 and CDR2: MNHEY and SMNVEV (reference sequence). Trimming shortened V by 11 bases and J by 7 bases, and 21 bases separated the two germline ends. The CDR3 is made up of 14 amino acids. Written as DNA, the CDR3 is TGTGCCGTGCTAAAGGGGGGGCTTCGGCAGCCCCAGCATTTT. Translating it yields CAVLKGGLRQPQHF.

CDR3 residues: CASSWGQGLNTEAFF. The CDR3 DNA sequence: TGCGCCAGCAGCTGGGGACAGGGTCTGAACACTGAAGCTTTCTTT. The genes are TRBV5-1 and TRBJ1-1; 9 nucleotides line up with TRBD1. The V segment lost 3 bases and the J segment 0 bases; nucleotides outside the gene matches: 3. The CDR3 is 15 amino acids. Germline V gene data show CDR1 as SGHRS and CDR2 as YFSETQ.

This rearrangement joins TRBV5-8 to TRBJ1-5; D may be TRBD1 (5 bases). Germline V gene data show CDR1 as SGHTS and CDR2 as YDEGEE. This CDR3 has 15 residues. Deletions cut 4 bases from V and 4 bases from J, with 15 bases between. The CDR3 DNA follows: TGTGCCAGCAGCCTCCGGAGGGGAGCAAATCAGCCCCAGCATTTT. It yields the protein CASSLRRGANQPQHF.

CDR3 bases: TGTGCCAGTAGCCCGACAGCCCTGAACACTGAAGCTTTCTTT. Its protein product is CASSPTALNTEAFF. The chain employs TRBV19 and TRBJ1-1; possible D gene TRBD1, 5 bases. Per germline, CDR1 LNHDA and CDR2 SQIVND (reference sequence). The CDR3 spans 14 residues. V lost 6 bases to trimming and J lost 0 bases, with 11 bases between them.

The V call is TRBV29-1, the J call TRBJ1-2; 8 bases map to TRBD1. The CDR3 extends over 12 amino acids. V was pared by 7 bases and J by 3 bases, with 4 bases of the junction left unmatched. CDR1 SQVTM and CDR2 ANQGSEA come from the germline V gene. CDR3 amino acids: CSAEQGDYGYTF. CDR3 sequence (DNA): TGCAGCGCAGAACAGGGGGACTATGGCTACACCTTC. Drawing the rest from reference TRBV29-1 and TRBJ1-2, the complete variable domain is SAVISQKPSRDICQRGTSLTIQCQVDSQVTMMFWYRQQPGQSLTLIATANQGSEATYESGFVIDKFPISRPNLTFSTLTVSNMSPEDSSIYLCSAEQGDYGYTFGSGTRLTVV.